This passage covers 32 T cell receptor beta chains from one sample sequenced in a study of Graves' ophthalmopathy and Graves' hyperthyroidism. For repertoire sequencing, the TCR beta CDR3 regions were amplified from RNA transcripts. Following a first-round RT-PCR that used HTBI primers, a second-round multiplex PCR was carried out. TCRdb reprocessed the multiplex PCR reads with MiXCR, giving one entry per CDR3 protein. The sample contains under 350,000 distinct CDR3 sequences, about a sixth of which appear only once. Sequencing was done on a sample of peripheral blood. The receptors were sampled from an adult man with Graves' ophthalmopathy.

This clonotype occurred many times. The CDR3 region has the DNA TGCAGTGCGACGGAAGAGGGCAGGGTGGACCAAGAGACCCAGTACTTC. Translated: CSATEEGRVDQETQYF. This rearrangement joins TRBV20-1 to TRBJ2-5, with D possibly called TRBD1 or TRBD2 (5 bases each). The CDR3 runs to 16 residues. Germline lookup yields CDR1 DFQATT and CDR2 SNEGSKA (reference sequence). Trimming stripped 6 bases from V and 0 bases from J, with 20 bases between.

At least ten counts were recorded for this clonotype. This chain connects TRBV5-6 to TRBJ2-5, with D possibly being TRBD2 (5 bases). CDR1 is SGHDT, CDR2 YYEEEE, per germline. V shed 0 bases and J shed 5 bases, with 14 bases lying between them. There are 15 residues in the CDR3. This chain's CDR3 is CASSLVQLSGETQYF. The CDR3 region has the DNA TGTGCCAGCAGCTTGGTACAGTTATCGGGGGAGACCCAGTACTTC.

In this sample, this clonotype turned up many times. This rearrangement joins TRBV28 to TRBJ2-7; no clear D gene. The V gene's germline CDR1 is MDHEN and CDR2 SYDVKM. The V gene lost 5 bases and the J gene lost 0 bases, with 8 bases spanning the gap. The CDR3 has 13 residues. The CDR3 here is CASSRPSSYEQYF. The CDR3 nucleotides are TGTGCCAGCAGTCGTCCCAGCTCCTACGAGCAGTACTTC.

In this sample, this clonotype turned up many times. The chain links TRBV20-1 to TRBJ2-7; D is tentatively TRBD1 or TRBD2 (5 bases each). This CDR3 contains 15 residues. Germline values: CDR1 DFQATT, CDR2 SNEGSKA (reference sequence). The V and J ends lost 2 bases and 5 bases respectively, with 19 bases between them. The CDR3 spells CSARSGTAGRHEQYF. CDR3 DNA: TGCAGTGCTAGATCGGGGACGGCAGGGCGCCACGAGCAGTACTTC.

The J gene is TRBJ1-6, the V gene TRBV6-1; D call uncertain. V was pared by 6 bases and J by 9 bases, with 9 bases between. The CDR3 is 12 residues long. The germline gives CDR1 MNHNS, CDR2 SASEGT. The CDR3 region is CASSAFGSPLHF. CDR3 DNA sequence: TGTGCCAGCAGCGCCTTCGGTTCACCCCTCCACTTT.

In this sample, this clonotype turned up many times. The rearrangement joins TRBV12-3 or TRBV12-4 to TRBJ1-5; unclear D gene. Trimming stripped 7 bases from V and 6 bases from J, with 13 bases between. The CDR3 totals 13 residues. The CDR3 DNA is TGTGCCAGCACCCAGACCACGGGTCAGCCCCAGCATTTT. Translated, it gives CASTQTTGQPQHF.

The sample holds many counts of this clonotype. As DNA, the CDR3 is TGTGCCAGCAGTACTACGGGAGACATTCAGTACTTC. The encoded protein is CASSTTGDIQYF. V gene TRBV6-1 combines with J gene TRBJ2-4, with TRBD2 as a possible D gene (6 bases). CDR1 and CDR2 from the germline V gene are MNHNS and SASEGT. This CDR3 region has 12 residues. With 5 bases removed from V and 8 bases from J, the gap between germline ends came to 10 bases.

In this sample, this clonotype turned up many times. V usage is TRBV5-1 and J usage is TRBJ2-7; TRBD1 is a possible D gene (6 bases). CDR1 is SGHRS and CDR2 is YFSETQ in the germline V gene. The V end was cut by 4 bases, the J end by 5 bases, with 13 bases between. The CDR3 is 13 residues long. CDR3 amino acids: CASSPQGLDEQYF. The CDR3 nucleotides read TGCGCCAGCAGCCCGCAGGGGTTAGACGAGCAGTACTTC. The variable domain in full, completed from reference TRBV5-1 and TRBJ2-7, reads KAGVTQTPRYLIKTRGQQVTLSCSPISGHRSVSWYQQTPGQGLQFLFEYFSETQRNKGNFPGRFSGRQFSNSRSEMNVSTLELGDSALYLCASSPQGLDEQYFGPGTRLTVT.

This clonotype was observed at least ten times. The CDR3 DNA is TGTGCCAGCAGTTCCCGGGACAGGGGGCGAGAGCAGTACTTC. It is translated as CASSSRDRGREQYF. The chain employs TRBV28 and TRBJ2-7; 12 bases map to TRBD1. Germline values: CDR1 MDHEN, CDR2 SYDVKM. The CDR3 covers 14 residues. V lost 4 bases to trimming and J lost 7 bases; unmatched junction nucleotides: 5.

The sample holds many counts of this clonotype. The V and J genes are TRBV6-5 and TRBJ1-1; D gene unclear. The CDR3 is 14 amino acids. V was clipped by 2 bases and J by 7 bases, with 14 bases between them. Germline CDR1 MNHEY, CDR2 SVGAGI. CDR3 nucleotides: TGTGCCAGCAGTTACCGATCTCTGACCCATGAAGCTTTCTTT. It encodes CASSYRSLTHEAFF.

This clonotype has at least ten counts. The chain has TRBV6-1 and TRBJ2-7; D remains unclear. Germline lookup yields CDR1 MNHNS and CDR2 SASEGT. V shed 6 bases and J shed 0 bases, with 15 bases lying between them. CDR3 length: 15 residues. The CDR3: CASSRFGWSSYEQYF. In DNA, the CDR3 is TGTGCCAGCAGCCGATTTGGGTGGAGCTCCTACGAGCAGTACTTC.

This clonotype came up many times. V is TRBV7-9 and J is TRBJ1-1, with TRBD1 matching 10 bases. The germline gives CDR1 SEHNR, CDR2 FQNEAQ (reference sequence). The CDR3 is made up of 15 amino acids. Trimming removed 3 bases from V and 4 bases from J; junction bases left unmatched: 5. In DNA, the CDR3 is TGTGCCAGCAGCTTCCAGACAGGGGGCCCCACTGAAGCTTTCTTT. Its protein is CASSFQTGGPTEAFF.

Ten or more counts support this clonotype. The chain has TRBV7-8 and TRBJ1-5; weak D call: TRBD1 (6 bases). Germline values: CDR1 SGHVS, CDR2 FQNEAQ. With 0 bases removed from V and 0 bases from J, the gap between germline ends came to 9 bases. CDR3 length: 16 amino acids. In DNA form, the CDR3 reads TGTGCCAGCAGCTTAGCTGGACAGAATAGCAATCAGCCCCAGCATTTT. It specifies CASSLAGQNSNQPQHF.

There are many counts of this clonotype. The CDR3, as DNA: TGTGCCAGCAGCTTGACTAGACAATTACTAGCGGGAGCCTGGGAGACCCAGTACTTC. Translating it yields CASSLTRQLLAGAWETQYF. The chain is built from TRBV11-1 and TRBJ2-5, with 11 bases identical to TRBD2. The CDR3 is made up of 19 amino acids. Unmatched junction bases numbered 17, after V lost 3 bases and J lost 5 bases. Per the germline V gene, CDR1 is SGHAT and CDR2 is FQDESV (reference sequence).

This clonotype was seen at least ten times. The chain combines TRBV4-2 with TRBJ2-2, with a weak D call TRBD1 (6 bases). CDR1 LGHNA and CDR2 YNFKEQ come from the germline V gene. CDR3 length: 15 residues. V lost 1 base, J lost 10 bases, and 16 bases lay in between. Written as DNA, the CDR3 is TGTGCCAGCAGCCAAGCAGGGACAAACTACGCGGAGCTGTTTTTT. It is translated as CASSQAGTNYAELFF.

This clonotype occurred many times. This rearrangement joins TRBV6-2 or TRBV6-3 to TRBJ2-2; D is uncertain. CDR1 is MNHEY, CDR2 SVGEGT, per germline. Deletions cut 6 bases from V and 1 base from J, with 15 bases between. The CDR3 extends over 16 amino acids. The CDR3: CASSPEVQMNTGELFF. For the CDR3, the DNA is TGTGCCAGCAGCCCCGAGGTGCAGATGAACACCGGGGAGCTGTTTTTT.

This clonotype was recorded at least ten times. The V call is TRBV6-1, the J call TRBJ1-5; no clear D gene. CDR1 is MNHNS and CDR2 is SASEGT in the germline V gene. The V end lost 6 bases, the J end lost 0 bases, and 9 bases lay between the germline ends. This CDR3 has 14 residues. Written as DNA, the CDR3 is TGTGCCAGCAGGGGGTTTTCTAGCAATCAGCCCCAGCATTTT. Its protein is CASRGFSSNQPQHF.

This clonotype was detected many times. The chain carries TRBV4-2 and TRBJ1-2; D might be TRBD1 (5 bases). Deletions cut 4 bases from V and 3 bases from J, with 12 bases between. The CDR3 has 14 residues. The V gene's germline CDR1 is LGHNA and CDR2 YNFKEQ. The CDR3: CASSPGLGDYGYTF. The CDR3 nucleotides read TGTGCCAGCAGCCCCGGACTGGGGGACTATGGCTACACCTTC.

This clonotype was detected ten times or more. The chain employs TRBV20-1 and TRBJ2-5; 16 bases are shared with TRBD2. From germline, CDR1 is DFQATT and CDR2 SNEGSKA (reference sequence). This CDR3 is 17 amino acids long. V trimming: 6 bases; J trimming: 3 bases; junction bases outside the gene matches: 10. The CDR3 loop is CSADGTSGGAGEETQYF. The CDR3 nucleotides are TGCAGTGCGGACGGGACTAGCGGGGGGGCGGGGGAAGAGACCCAGTACTTC.

This clonotype has ten or more counts. The chain has TRBV28 and TRBJ1-1, with D possibly TRBD1 on 6 matching bases. This CDR3 spans 15 amino acids. V shed 2 bases and J shed 5 bases, with 15 bases lying between them. CDR1 MDHEN and CDR2 SYDVKM come from the germline V gene. The CDR3 coding sequence is TGTGCCAGCAGTTTAGGGCAGGGGTTTAGGACTGAAGCTTTCTTT. Translation gives CASSLGQGFRTEAFF.

The chain carries TRBV30 and TRBJ1-3; the D gene is possibly TRBD1 (5 bases). Between the trimmed V and J ends, which lost 3 bases and 0 bases, there was a span of 9 bases. CDR1 and CDR2 (germline): GTSNPN, SVGIG (reference sequence). The CDR3 sequence is 14 residues long. CDR3 protein: CAWRRGGSGNTIYF. In nucleotides, the CDR3 is TGTGCCTGGAGACGGGGGGGCTCTGGAAACACCATATATTTT.

This clonotype was seen repeatedly, ten times or more. The chain couples TRBV28 to TRBJ1-2; tentative D call: TRBD1 (5 bases). Germline V CDR1 and CDR2: MDHEN, SYDVKM. Between the trimmed V and J ends, which lost 10 bases and 6 bases, there was a span of 18 bases. This CDR3 is 13 amino acids long. As DNA, the CDR3 is TGTGCCACCCATCGGTGGCAGGGAAATGGCTACACCTTC. Protein: CATHRWQGNGYTF.

This clonotype was observed at least ten times. The V and J genes are TRBV28 and TRBJ1-2; the D gene is possibly TRBD1 (5 bases). Germline CDR1 and CDR2: MDHEN and SYDVKM. Trimming stripped 6 bases from V and 5 bases from J, with 28 bases between. CDR3 length: 18 residues. CDR3 nucleotide sequence: TGTGCCAGCAGCCTGGCGAGTGGGGGACGCTCCTCAACTTATGGCTACACCTTC. This gives the protein CASSLASGGRSSTYGYTF.

This chain joins TRBV7-2 and TRBJ2-5, with 8 nucleotides matching TRBD2. J lost 4 bases, V lost 6 bases, and 10 bases had no gene match. The CDR3 consists of 15 residues. Germline values: CDR1 SGHTA, CDR2 FQGNSA. This CDR3 reads CASSSGGGAGETQYF. For the CDR3, the DNA is TGTGCCAGCAGTTCGGGGGGGGGAGCCGGAGAGACCCAGTACTTC.

At least ten counts were recorded for this clonotype. V gene TRBV29-1 combines with J gene TRBJ2-7, with 8 bases that match TRBD1. Germline trimming cut 4 bases from V and 0 bases from J; bases unmatched to any gene: 2. The germline CDR1 and CDR2 sequences are SQVTM and ANQGSEA. There are 13 residues in the CDR3. The CDR3 sequence is CSVATGGSYEQYF. In DNA, the CDR3 is TGCAGCGTTGCAACAGGGGGCTCCTACGAGCAGTACTTC.

This clonotype was observed many times. V is TRBV30 and J is TRBJ1-3; D ambiguous. The V gene's germline CDR1 is GTSNPN and CDR2 SVGIG (reference sequence). Trimming removed 0 bases from V and 4 bases from J, with 10 bases in between. The length of the CDR3 is 14 residues. CDR3 DNA sequence: TGTGCCTGGAGTGTTGGCATCGCCGGAAACACCATATATTTT. Its protein is CAWSVGIAGNTIYF.

The J gene is TRBJ2-2, the V gene TRBV19; D possibly corresponds to TRBD2 (5 bases). This CDR3 contains 14 residues. Per germline, CDR1 LNHDA and CDR2 SQIVND (reference sequence). V lost 8 bases and J 5 bases, leaving 15 bases between the germline ends. CDR3 coding DNA: TGTGCCAGTGCGTCCGGACTGTCAACCGGGGAGCTGTTTTTT. This gives the protein CASASGLSTGELFF.

V usage is TRBV28 and J usage is TRBJ2-7, with 9 bases lining up with TRBD2. Germline V CDR1 and CDR2: MDHEN, SYDVKM. The CDR3 totals 15 residues. The J segment lost 5 bases and the V segment lost 4 bases, leaving 9 bases of the junction unmatched. The CDR3 loop reads CASSSISGSKDEQYF. CDR3 in DNA: TGTGCCAGCAGTTCCATTAGCGGGAGTAAGGACGAGCAGTACTTC. Variable domain in full (rest from reference TRBV28 and TRBJ2-7): DVKVTQSSRYLVKRTGEKVFLECVQDMDHENMFWYRQDPGLGLRLIYFSYDVKMKEKGDIPEGYSVSREKKERFSLILESASTNQTSMYLCASSSISGSKDEQYFGPGTRLTVT.

V is TRBV5-1 and J is TRBJ2-2; no clear D. Trimming took off 1 base at V and 8 bases at J, with 18 bases between the two ends. The CDR3 is 16 residues long. The germline V gene encodes CDR1 SGHRS and CDR2 YFSETQ. The CDR3 DNA follows: TGCGCCAGCAGCTTGTCAGTCCGTGTGCAGCCGGGGGAGCTGTTTTTT. It is translated as CASSLSVRVQPGELFF.

The sample holds many counts of this clonotype. The rearrangement links TRBV7-9 to TRBJ1-2; D gene unclear. The length of the CDR3 is 14 residues. Trimming pared 4 bases from V and 6 bases from J, leaving 15 bases between. From germline, CDR1 is SEHNR and CDR2 FQNEAQ (reference sequence). CDR3 bases: TGTGCCAGCAGCTCCCGGAGTGGAGTGGATGGCTACACCTTC. Residues: CASSSRSGVDGYTF.

This clonotype was seen ten or more times. This chain links TRBV11-2 with TRBJ2-7; D unresolved. This CDR3 region has 12 residues. Trimming shortened V by 6 bases and J by 0 bases, and 6 bases separated the two germline ends. The germline CDR1 and CDR2 sequences are SGHAT and FQNNGV. The CDR3 DNA is TGTGCCAGCAGTCCGAGCTCCTACGAGCAGTACTTC. Protein sequence: CASSPSSYEQYF.

This clonotype showed up many times. This chain joins TRBV29-1 and TRBJ2-7; D is possibly TRBD1 (7 bases). Trimming shortened V by 1 base and J by 0 bases, and 16 bases separated the two germline ends. The CDR3 totals 16 residues. CDR1 is SQVTM, CDR2 ANQGSEA, per germline. The CDR3 nucleotides read TGCAGCGTTGAAGGGTTCAGGGGGGAAAGCTCCTACGAGCAGTACTTC. Residues: CSVEGFRGESSYEQYF.